This is a list of T cell receptor beta chains from one sample in a study of shared clonotypes between healthy human individuals. Produced via immunoSEQ multiplex PCR; TCRdb's table is partial and in-frame only. Of about 580,000 clones listed, 95% to 98% are singletons. Sequencing was performed on naive CD8+ T cells sorted from blood. The receptors come from a young man in good health. Both conserved end residues are part of each CDR3. The D gene is left open where the match is weak. Clone size is not always given. Where it is, it says once, few, many or a class for expanded clones.

size: -
V: TRBV6-1
J: TRBJ1-2
D: -
DNA: TGTGCCAGCAGTGAATACATGCCCTATGGCTACACCTTC
CDR3: CASSEYMPYGYTF

size: -
V: TRBV4-1
J: TRBJ2-7
D: TRBD1
DNA: TGCGCCAGCAGCCACCCCGGCAGGGGGCTGGGAGAGCAGTACTTC
CDR3: CASSHPGRGLGEQYF

size: -
V: TRBV4-1
J: TRBJ1-1
D: -
DNA: TGCGCCAGCAAGGGGGGGGGAACTGAAGCTTTCTTT
CDR3: CASKGGGTEAFF

size: -
V: TRBV5-1
J: TRBJ2-7
D: -
DNA: TGCGCCAGCAGCTACCCAGGTTACGAGCAGTACTTC
CDR3: CASSYPGYEQYF

size: -
V: TRBV7-2
J: TRBJ2-1
D: -
DNA: TGTGCCAGCAGACCAATCGGGCGAAACTACAATGAGCAGTTCTTC
CDR3: CASRPIGRNYNEQFF

size: -
V: TRBV5-8
J: TRBJ2-7
D: TRBD2
DNA: TGTGCCAGCAGCCCCGGACTAGCGGGAGGCTACGAGCAGTACTTC
CDR3: CASSPGLAGGYEQYF

size: -
V: TRBV7-3
J: TRBJ2-2
D: TRBD1
DNA: TGTGCCAGCAGCTTAGAGGGGGCCCACACCGGGGAGCTGTTTTTT
CDR3: CASSLEGAHTGELFF

size: -
V: TRBV25-1
J: TRBJ2-7
D: -
DNA: TGTGCCAGCACCCAATTCAACGAGCAGTACTTC
CDR3: CASTQFNEQYF

size: -
V: TRBV7-2
J: TRBJ1-2
D: TRBD1
DNA: TGTGCCAGCAGCTTGTGGGGACAGGGGGAAACTAACTATGGCTGCACCTTC
CDR3: CASSLWGQGETNYGCTF

size: -
V: TRBV13
J: TRBJ2-7
D: -
DNA: TGTGCCAGCAGCTTGGGCGGATCCCGGGAGTACGAGCAGTACTTC
CDR3: CASSLGGSREYEQYF

size: -
V: TRBV4-1
J: TRBJ2-3
D: -
DNA: TGCGCCAGCAGCTTAGCGGAGCCTAGCACAGATACGCAGTATTTT
CDR3: CASSLAEPSTDTQYF

size: -
V: TRBV29-1
J: TRBJ1-1
D: -
DNA: TGCAGCGCCCGGGCATTGGGGTACACTGAAGCTTTCTTT
CDR3: CSARALGYTEAFF

size: -
V: TRBV10-2
J: TRBJ2-1
D: TRBD2
DNA: TGCGCCAGCGCCGCTAGCGGTACTGGGGATGAGCAGTTCTTC
CDR3: CASAASGTGDEQFF

size: -
V: TRBV5-6
J: TRBJ2-7
D: -
DNA: TGTGCCAGCAGCTTGGATGCCGCTCAGGCGTACTTC
CDR3: CASSLDAAQAYF

size: -
V: TRBV15
J: TRBJ2-1
D: -
DNA: TGTGCCACCAGCAGAGGTGGAAGTGAGCAGTTCTTC
CDR3: CATSRGGSEQFF

size: -
V: TRBV4-1
J: TRBJ1-5
D: -
DNA: TGCGCCAGCAGACCGTATCTGGGGGGGCCCTCTAGCAATCAGCCCCAGCATTTT
CDR3: CASRPYLGGPSSNQPQHF

size: -
V: TRBV15
J: TRBJ2-7
D: -
DNA: TGTGCCACCAGCAGAGAGAACAGGGCAGCCTACGAGCAGTACTTC
CDR3: CATSRENRAAYEQYF

size: -
V: TRBV9
J: TRBJ2-7
D: TRBD2
DNA: TGTGCCAGCAGCTCCCAAATTGGGACTAGCGGGAGTTCCATCTACGAGCAGTACTTC
CDR3: CASSSQIGTSGSSIYEQYF

size: -
V: TRBV27
J: TRBJ2-2
D: -
DNA: TGTGCCAGCAGTTCTGGGACCAGCCCCGGGGAGCTGTTTTTT
CDR3: CASSSGTSPGELFF

size: -
V: TRBV28
J: TRBJ2-7
D: -
DNA: TGTGCCAGCAGTCCCAGATCGGGCCCGTCATCCTACGAGCAGTACTTC
CDR3: CASSPRSGPSSYEQYF

size: -
V: TRBV7-9
J: TRBJ2-7
D: -
DNA: TGTGCCAGCAGCTCACGGTTCGGGCCTCGCTCCTACGAGCAGTACTTC
CDR3: CASSSRFGPRSYEQYF

size: -
V: TRBV5-6
J: TRBJ2-7
D: -
DNA: TGTGCCAGCAGCGGGGGACGGGACTACGAGCAGTACTTC
CDR3: CASSGGRDYEQYF

size: -
V: TRBV19
J: TRBJ2-7
D: -
DNA: TGTGCCAGTAGTGAATCACATATCTACGAGCAGTACTTC
CDR3: CASSESHIYEQYF

size: -
V: TRBV7-7
J: TRBJ2-1
D: TRBD2
DNA: TGTGCCAGCAGCTCCCACCGGCGTAGCGGGAGTTCCTACAATGAGCAGTTCTTC
CDR3: CASSSHRRSGSSYNEQFF

size: once
V: TRBV14
J: TRBJ2-7
D: -
DNA: TGTGCCAGCAGCCAAGAAGAAGGGGCGCACCTCTACGAGCAGTACTTC
CDR3: CASSQEEGAHLYEQYF

size: -
V: TRBV27
J: TRBJ2-1
D: TRBD2
DNA: TGTGCCAGCAGCCTAGCGGGGGGGACCTACAATGAGCAGTTCTTC
CDR3: CASSLAGGTYNEQFF

size: -
V: TRBV28
J: TRBJ2-6
D: -
DNA: TGTGCCAGCAGCTTAGACGGCTCTGGGGCCAACGTCCTGACTTTC
CDR3: CASSLDGSGANVLTF

size: -
V: TRBV28
J: TRBJ2-2
D: TRBD2
DNA: TGTGCCAGCAGTTTATATGAGCGGGAGTACGGGGAGCTGTTTTTT
CDR3: CASSLYEREYGELFF

size: -
V: TRBV6-5
J: TRBJ1-2
D: -
DNA: TGTGCCAGCAGTTACTCCCAGGGGAACTATGGCTACACCTTC
CDR3: CASSYSQGNYGYTF

size: -
V: TRBV4-1
J: TRBJ2-7
D: TRBD2
DNA: TGCGCCAGCAGCCAAGGACTAGCGGGAGGGTACGAGCAGTACTTC
CDR3: CASSQGLAGGYEQYF

size: -
V: TRBV5-1
J: TRBJ1-1
D: -
DNA: TGCGCCAGCAGCTTTGGGGGACTAAACACTGAAGCTTTCTTT
CDR3: CASSFGGLNTEAFF

size: -
V: TRBV27
J: TRBJ2-7
D: TRBD1
DNA: TGTGCCAGCAGCGGACAGGGGGCTTTTCCCGAGCAGTACTTC
CDR3: CASSGQGAFPEQYF

size: -
V: TRBV7-9
J: TRBJ1-2
D: TRBD1
DNA: TGTGCCAGCAGCTTAGCGGACAGGCCCCCCGGAGCTAACTATGGCTACACCTTC
CDR3: CASSLADRPPGANYGYTF

size: -
V: TRBV27
J: TRBJ2-7
D: -
DNA: TGTGCCAGCAGTACCCGATCGGGCCTGCCCTACGAGCAGTACTTC
CDR3: CASSTRSGLPYEQYF

size: -
V: TRBV6-4
J: TRBJ2-7
D: TRBD2
DNA: TGTGCCAGCAGTCTGACTAGCGTCTCCGAGCAGTACTTC
CDR3: CASSLTSVSEQYF

size: -
V: TRBV6-1
J: TRBJ2-7
D: -
DNA: TGTGCCAGCACCAGAACCTCGGGACTTAATAACGAGCAGTACTTC
CDR3: CASTRTSGLNNEQYF

size: -
V: TRBV14
J: TRBJ2-3
D: -
DNA: TGTGCCAGCAGCCAAGTAGGGATTAGCACAGATACGCAGTATTTT
CDR3: CASSQVGISTDTQYF

size: -
V: TRBV5-1
J: TRBJ2-3
D: -
DNA: TGCGCCAGCAGCCTAAAGGGGGATACGCAGTATTTT
CDR3: CASSLKGDTQYF

size: -
V: TRBV7-9
J: TRBJ2-7
D: TRBD1
DNA: TGTGCCAGCAGCCCACGTGGGACAGCCTCCTACGAGCAGTACTTC
CDR3: CASSPRGTASYEQYF